Each of the 10 T cell receptor beta chains below was sequenced from the same sample in a study of Ad26.COV2.S vaccination and SARS-CoV-2 variants. The sample's treatment: 19 received Ad26.COV2.S at low or high dose, single or two shots; several received placebo; per-sample allocation not given. Sampling took place 63 days after the first vaccine or placebo injection. The data were produced by immunoSEQ multiplex PCR, yet TCRdb's version contains in-frame clones alone and is incomplete. The sample consists of hundreds of thousands of clones, roughly 90% of them appearing once. The sequencing here drew on peripheral blood, taken in a trial of Ad26.COV2.S vaccine versus placebo. The receptors were gathered from a person aged 18-65 years who received the Ad26.COV2.S COVID-19 vaccine or a placebo.

The chain combines TRBV7-2 with TRBJ2-7; D is uncertain. V was pared by 4 bases and J by 6 bases, with 10 bases between. The germline gives CDR1 SGHTA, CDR2 FQGNSA. The CDR3 loop spans 12 amino acids. The CDR3 loop reads CASSSTVAEQYF. The CDR3 DNA is TGTGCCAGCAGCTCGACGGTAGCCGAGCAGTACTTC. The complete variable domain, with remaining parts taken from reference TRBV7-2 and TRBJ2-7, reads GAGVSQSPSNKVTEKGKDVELRCDPISGHTALYWYRQSLGQGLEFLIYFQGNSAPDKSGLPSDRFSAERTGGSVSTLTIQRTQQEDSAVYLCASSSTVAEQYFGPGTRLTVT.

Note on this clone: The same CDR3 is also encoded by other DNA sequences in this sample. The rearrangement links TRBV29-1 to TRBJ1-5; 10 bases fit TRBD1. The CDR3 extends over 13 amino acids. Germline loops: CDR1 SQVTM, CDR2 ANQGSEA. Germline trimming cut 6 bases from V and 3 bases from J; bases unmatched to any gene: 2. The CDR3 protein is CSVGTGVNQPQHF. Here the CDR3 DNA reads TGCAGCGTCGGGACAGGGGTCAATCAGCCCCAGCATTTT.

The CDR3 sequence: CASNGKGGRQPQHF. The CDR3 region has the DNA TGTGCCAGCAATGGAAAGGGGGGCCGGCAGCCCCAGCATTTT. The chain is built from TRBV6-6 and TRBJ1-5; maybe TRBD1 (6 bases). This CDR3 has 14 residues. From germline, CDR1 is MNHNY and CDR2 SVGAGI (reference sequence). Trimming cost V 7 bases and J 7 bases, with 17 bases left between them.

CDR3 bases: TGTGCCAGCAGAATATCAGGGGCAGAGACCCAGTACTTC. Amino acids: CASRISGAETQYF. The chain is built from TRBV27 and TRBJ2-5; the D gene is possibly TRBD1 (6 bases). In germline, CDR1 is MNHEY, CDR2 SMNVEV (reference sequence). The CDR3 loop spans 13 amino acids. With 6 bases removed from V and 4 bases from J, the gap between germline ends came to 12 bases.

CDR3 in DNA: TGCGCCAGCAGTGAGCCGGGGATGGGGTACTATGGCTACACCTTC. Translating it yields CASSEPGMGYYGYTF. This chain joins TRBV10-2 and TRBJ1-2; the D is unclear. V gave up 2 bases and J gave up 3 bases, with 13 bases separating them. This CDR3 comprises 15 residues. Germline V lookup: CDR1 WSHSY, CDR2 SAAADI.

This chain joins TRBV11-2 and TRBJ2-1; weak D call: TRBD2 (5 bases). The length of the CDR3 is 16 residues. V was trimmed by 4 bases and J by 2 bases, leaving 15 bases between them. Germline V gives CDR1 SGHAT, CDR2 FQNNGV. The CDR3 nucleotides are TGTGCCAGCAGCTCCACAACTAGTCCGACCTACAATGAGCAGTTCTTC. Protein: CASSSTTSPTYNEQFF. Complete variable domain (other parts from reference TRBV11-2 and TRBJ2-1): EAGVAQSPRYKIIEKRQSVAFWCNPISGHATLYWYQQILGQGPKLLIQFQNNGVVDDSQLPKDRFSAERLKGVDSTLKIQPAKLEDSAVYLCASSSTTSPTYNEQFFGPGTRLTVL.

The chain employs TRBV21-1 and TRBJ1-6; the DNA was not compared with TRBD1, the D call given in the table. TRBV21-1 is deemed a pseudogene. CDR3 size: 19 residues. This CDR3 reads CASSNWVTDRACYNSPLHF. The DNA for the CDR3 is TGTGCCAGCAGCAATTGGGTGACCGACAGGGCCTGCTATAATTCACCCCTCCACTTT.

The CDR3 reads CASSQQRGTLGYTF. The CDR3 DNA sequence: TGCGCCAGCAGCCAACAGCGGGGGACCCTCGGCTACACCTTC. The genes are TRBV4-3 and TRBJ1-2, with TRBD1 as a possible D gene (5 bases). The germline gives CDR1 LGHNA, CDR2 YSLEER. CDR3 size: 14 residues. V was pared by 2 bases and J by 8 bases, with 15 bases between.

The chain uses TRBV19 and TRBJ2-1, with TRBD2 matching 10 bases. This CDR3 spans 18 amino acids. J was trimmed by 4 bases and V by 3 bases; bases with no gene match: 12. The germline V gene has CDR1 LNHDA and CDR2 SQIVND (reference sequence). The CDR3 DNA reads as TGTGCCAGTAGTATGGGGGGTACTAGCGGGAAGAAGTACAATGAGCAGTTCTTC. The encoded protein is CASSMGGTSGKKYNEQFF.

V usage is TRBV4-2 and J usage is TRBJ2-1, with 15 bases matching TRBD2. Germline values: CDR1 LGHNA, CDR2 YNFKEQ. With 1 base clipped from V and 4 bases from J, the junction kept 14 bases outside the gene matches. CDR3 length: 21 residues. The CDR3 DNA is TGTGCCAGCAGCCAAGCAGTGGGGCGGGGGACTAGCGGGAGGAAATACAATGAGCAGTTCTTC. Translating gives CASSQAVGRGTSGRKYNEQFF.